The source of this T cell receptor (beta chain) is a study of CD8 T cells in Susac syndrome. Reverse transcription of about 0.5 to 1 ug RNA was carried out with random hexamers. Amplification of TCR beta CDR3 was carried out by immunoSEQ multiplex PCR, which covered 54 Vbeta and 13 Jbeta segments. Via MiXCR, TCRdb re-called the immunoSEQ multiplex PCR reads, giving one row per CDR3 protein. The data contain about 120,000 distinct CDR3 sequences, 96% of them singletons. Specimen: CD4+ T cells from PBMCs. This TCR derives from a human donor with Susac syndrome.

The CDR3 nucleotides are TGCGCCAGCAGCTCCGGACTTGCTAATGAGCAGTTCTTC. Protein product: CASSSGLANEQFF. The V call is TRBV5-1, the J call TRBJ2-1, with TRBD2 as a possible D gene (5 bases). The ends were cut back, 3 bases at V and 7 bases at J, with 11 bases in the middle. CDR3 size: 13 residues. CDR1 and CDR2 (germline): SGHRS, YFSETQ.